Each of the 8 T cell receptor beta chains below was sequenced from the same sample in a study of T cells after yellow fever vaccination. TCRdb ran MiXCR on the 5' RACE reads and lists one entry per CDR3 protein. The repertoire holds about 350,000 distinct CDR3 sequences, with 12% as singletons. The sequences come from CD4+ T cells sorted from PBMCs, collected 15 days after the yellow fever booster vaccination. Receptor source: a man aged 18 to 30 who received the YFV17D yellow fever vaccine.

This clonotype was detected a few times. The V call is TRBV7-2, the J call TRBJ1-4; perhaps TRBD1 as D (5 bases). Trimming stripped 5 bases from V and 8 bases from J, with 15 bases between. The CDR3 has 14 residues. CDR1 and CDR2 from the germline V gene are SGHTA and FQGNSA. The DNA of the CDR3 is TGTGCCAGCAGCCAGGGTTGGGCGTCCGAAAAACTGTTTTTT. This codes for CASSQGWASEKLFF.

The chain is built from TRBV29-1 and TRBJ1-3; D ambiguous. Deletions cut 1 base from V and 4 bases from J, with 5 bases between. The CDR3 consists of 12 residues. Germline values: CDR1 SQVTM, CDR2 ANQGSEA. DNA of the CDR3: TGCAGCGTTGAAGGGTCCGGAAACACCATATATTTT. Translated: CSVEGSGNTIYF.

The chain links TRBV21-1 to TRBJ2-1; the listed D gene, TRBD2, was not tested against the DNA. TRBV21-1 is annotated as a pseudogene. This CDR3 contains 17 residues. The CDR3, as DNA: TGTGCCAGCAGCAAATCCGATAGCGTTGACTCCTACAATGAGCAGTTCTTC. Translated: CASSKSDSVDSYNEQFF.

The chain joins TRBV6-5 to TRBJ2-5, with TRBD1 matching 8 bases. Germline CDR1 MNHEY, CDR2 SVGAGI. V was clipped by 4 bases and J by 2 bases; unmatched bases: 6. This CDR3 contains 15 residues. The CDR3 loop reads CASSSSRDRQETQYF. CDR3 DNA sequence: TGTGCCAGCAGTTCGTCCCGGGACAGGCAAGAGACCCAGTACTTC.

The rearrangement joins TRBV7-2 to TRBJ2-3; TRBD2 agrees at 13 bases. V was clipped by 6 bases and J by 2 bases; unmatched bases: 11. The CDR3 runs 18 residues. Germline V lookup: CDR1 SGHTA, CDR2 FQGNSA. CDR3 residues: CASRYTSGGASVTDTQYF. Here the CDR3 DNA reads TGTGCCAGCAGATATACTAGCGGGGGGGCTTCTGTCACAGATACGCAGTATTTT.

This clonotype has ten or more counts. This chain connects TRBV18 to TRBJ1-3, with 9 bases matching TRBD1. The CDR3 length is 15 residues. V lost 4 bases and J lost 4; bases outside the gene matches: 5. Germline V gene data show CDR1 as KGHSH and CDR2 as LQKENI. The CDR3 reads CASSRDRASGNTIYF. The CDR3 region has the DNA TGTGCCAGCTCACGGGACAGGGCCTCAGGAAACACCATATATTTT.

The V and J genes are TRBV4-3 and TRBJ2-2; 9 bases match TRBD1. The CDR3 extends over 14 amino acids. Trimming removed 0 bases from V and 7 bases from J; junction bases left unmatched: 0. The germline gives CDR1 LGHNA, CDR2 YSLEER. The CDR3 reads CASSQETGGGELFF. CDR3 DNA sequence: TGCGCCAGCAGCCAAGAGACAGGGGGCGGGGAGCTGTTTTTT.

This clonotype has only a few counts. J is TRBJ1-5 and V is TRBV4-3; no definite D call. The germline CDR1 and CDR2 sequences are LGHNA and YSLEER. The CDR3 is 13 residues long. V was clipped by 0 bases and J by 9 bases, with 9 bases between them. CDR3 DNA: TGCGCCAGCAGCCAAGAGGGTGGATCGCCCCAGCATTTT. Translating gives CASSQEGGSPQHF.